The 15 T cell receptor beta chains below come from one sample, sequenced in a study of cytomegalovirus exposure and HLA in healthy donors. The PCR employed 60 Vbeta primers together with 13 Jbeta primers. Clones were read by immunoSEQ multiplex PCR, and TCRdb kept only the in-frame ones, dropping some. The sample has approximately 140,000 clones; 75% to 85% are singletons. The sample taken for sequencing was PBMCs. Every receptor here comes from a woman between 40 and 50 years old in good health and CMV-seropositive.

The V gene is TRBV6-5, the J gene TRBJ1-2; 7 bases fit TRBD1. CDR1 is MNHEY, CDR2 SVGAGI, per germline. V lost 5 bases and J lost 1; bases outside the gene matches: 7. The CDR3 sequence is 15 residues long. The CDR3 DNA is TGTGCCAGCAGTCGGGAGACAGGGATTAACTATGGCTACACCTTC. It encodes CASSRETGINYGYTF.

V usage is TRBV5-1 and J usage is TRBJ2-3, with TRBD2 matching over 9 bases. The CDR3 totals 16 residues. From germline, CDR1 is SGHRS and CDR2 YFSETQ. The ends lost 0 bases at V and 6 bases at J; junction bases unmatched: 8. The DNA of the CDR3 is TGCGCCAGCAGCTTGGGCGGGAGGGCCACCAGGGATACGCAGTATTTT. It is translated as CASSLGGRATRDTQYF.

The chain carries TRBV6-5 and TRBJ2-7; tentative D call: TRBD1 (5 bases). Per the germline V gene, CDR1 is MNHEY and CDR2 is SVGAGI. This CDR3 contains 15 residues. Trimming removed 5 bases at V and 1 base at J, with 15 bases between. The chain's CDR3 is CASSVTGSRSYEQYF. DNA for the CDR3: TGTGCCAGCAGTGTAACAGGTTCTCGGTCCTACGAGCAGTACTTC.

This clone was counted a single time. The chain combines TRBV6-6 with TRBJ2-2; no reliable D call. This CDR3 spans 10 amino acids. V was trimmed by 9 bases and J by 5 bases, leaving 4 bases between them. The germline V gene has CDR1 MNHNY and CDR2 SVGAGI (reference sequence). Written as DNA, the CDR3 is TGTGCCAGTTCTACCGGGGAGCTGTTTTTT. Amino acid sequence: CASSTGELFF.

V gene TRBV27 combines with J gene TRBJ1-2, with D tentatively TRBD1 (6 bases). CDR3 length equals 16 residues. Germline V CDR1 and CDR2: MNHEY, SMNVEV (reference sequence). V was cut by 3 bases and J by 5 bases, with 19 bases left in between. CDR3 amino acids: CASSFLGQPRGYGYTF. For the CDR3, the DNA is TGTGCCAGCAGTTTCCTGGGACAACCAAGGGGGTATGGCTACACCTTC.

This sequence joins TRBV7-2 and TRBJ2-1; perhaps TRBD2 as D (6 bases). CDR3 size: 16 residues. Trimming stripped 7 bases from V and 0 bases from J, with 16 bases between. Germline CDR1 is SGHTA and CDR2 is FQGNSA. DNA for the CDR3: TGTGCCAGCAACATAGCGGTAACAAGCTCCTACAATGAGCAGTTCTTC. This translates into CASNIAVTSSYNEQFF.

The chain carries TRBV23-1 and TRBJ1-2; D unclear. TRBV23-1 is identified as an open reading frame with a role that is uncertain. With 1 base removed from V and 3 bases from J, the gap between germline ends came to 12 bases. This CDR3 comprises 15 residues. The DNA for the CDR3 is TGCGCCAGCAGTCAATATCTGGTTAGAGACTATGGCTACACCTTC. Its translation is CASSQYLVRDYGYTF.

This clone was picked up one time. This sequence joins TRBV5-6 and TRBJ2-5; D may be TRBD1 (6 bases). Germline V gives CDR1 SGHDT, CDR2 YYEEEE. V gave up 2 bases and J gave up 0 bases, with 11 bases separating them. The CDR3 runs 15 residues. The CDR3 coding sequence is TGTGCCAGCAGCTTACCAGGGGTCGACCAAGAGACCCAGTACTTC. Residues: CASSLPGVDQETQYF. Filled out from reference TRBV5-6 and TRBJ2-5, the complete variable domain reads DAGVTQSPTHLIKTRGQQVTLRCSPKSGHDTVSWYQQALGQGPQFIFQYYEEEERQRGNFPDRFSGHQFPNYSSELNVNALLLGDSALYLCASSLPGVDQETQYFGPGTRLLVL.

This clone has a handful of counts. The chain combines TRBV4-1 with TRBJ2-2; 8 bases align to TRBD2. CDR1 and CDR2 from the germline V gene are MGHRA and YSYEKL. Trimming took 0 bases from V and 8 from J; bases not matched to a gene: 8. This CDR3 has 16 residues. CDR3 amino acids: CASSQERSGRSGELFF. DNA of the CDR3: TGCGCCAGCAGCCAAGAACGAAGCGGGAGAAGTGGGGAGCTGTTTTTT.

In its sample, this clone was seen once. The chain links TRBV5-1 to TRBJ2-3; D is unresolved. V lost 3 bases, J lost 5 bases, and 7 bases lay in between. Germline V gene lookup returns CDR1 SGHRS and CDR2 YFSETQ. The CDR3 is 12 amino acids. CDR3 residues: CASSYTEDTQYF. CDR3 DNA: TGCGCCAGCAGCTATACAGAAGATACGCAGTATTTT.

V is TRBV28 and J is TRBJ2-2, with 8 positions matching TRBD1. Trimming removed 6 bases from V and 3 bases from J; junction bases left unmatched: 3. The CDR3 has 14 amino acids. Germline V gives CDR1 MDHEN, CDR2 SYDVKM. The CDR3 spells CASRLGQDTGELFF. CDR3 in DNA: TGTGCCAGCAGGTTGGGACAGGACACCGGGGAGCTGTTTTTT.

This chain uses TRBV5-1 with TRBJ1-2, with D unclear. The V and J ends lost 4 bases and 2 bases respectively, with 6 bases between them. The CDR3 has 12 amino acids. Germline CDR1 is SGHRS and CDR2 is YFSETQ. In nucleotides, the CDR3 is TGCGCCAGCAGCGCGGGGAACTATGGCTACACCTTC. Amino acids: CASSAGNYGYTF.

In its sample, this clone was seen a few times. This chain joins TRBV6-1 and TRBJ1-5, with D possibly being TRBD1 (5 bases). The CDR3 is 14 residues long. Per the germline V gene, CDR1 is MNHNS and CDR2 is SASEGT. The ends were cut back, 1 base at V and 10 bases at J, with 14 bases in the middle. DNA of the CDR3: TGTGCCAGCAGTGAAGTGGGGGGTAAGGGTCCCCAGCATTTT. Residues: CASSEVGGKGPQHF.

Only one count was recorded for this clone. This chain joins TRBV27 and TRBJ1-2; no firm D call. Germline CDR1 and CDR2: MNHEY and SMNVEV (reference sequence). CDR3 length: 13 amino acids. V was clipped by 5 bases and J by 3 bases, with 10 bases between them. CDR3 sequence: CASSHRRDYGYTF. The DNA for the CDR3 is TGTGCCAGCAGTCACCGACGGGACTATGGCTACACCTTC.

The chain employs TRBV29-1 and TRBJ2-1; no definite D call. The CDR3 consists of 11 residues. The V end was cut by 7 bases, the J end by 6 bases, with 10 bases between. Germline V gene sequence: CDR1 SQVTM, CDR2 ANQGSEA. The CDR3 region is CSAKRVNEQFF. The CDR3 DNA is TGCAGCGCCAAACGGGTCAATGAGCAGTTCTTC.